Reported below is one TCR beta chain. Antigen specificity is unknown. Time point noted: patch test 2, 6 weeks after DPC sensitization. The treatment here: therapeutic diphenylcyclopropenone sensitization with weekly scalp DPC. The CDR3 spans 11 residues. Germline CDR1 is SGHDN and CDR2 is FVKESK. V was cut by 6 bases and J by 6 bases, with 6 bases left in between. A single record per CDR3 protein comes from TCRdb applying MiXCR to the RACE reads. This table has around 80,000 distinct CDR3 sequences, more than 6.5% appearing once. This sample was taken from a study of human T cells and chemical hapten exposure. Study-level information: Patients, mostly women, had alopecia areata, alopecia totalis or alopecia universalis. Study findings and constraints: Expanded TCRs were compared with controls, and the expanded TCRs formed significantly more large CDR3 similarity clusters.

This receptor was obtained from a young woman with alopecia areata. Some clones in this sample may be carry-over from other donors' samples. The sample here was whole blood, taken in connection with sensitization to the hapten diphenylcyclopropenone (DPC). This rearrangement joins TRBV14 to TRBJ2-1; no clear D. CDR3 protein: CASRFGNEQFF. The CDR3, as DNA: TGTGCCAGCAGGTTTGGCAATGAGCAGTTCTTC.